This TCR beta chain was captured by sequencing in a study of cytomegalovirus exposure and HLA in healthy donors. The table lists this clone with a count of one. The PCR was carried out with 60 Vbeta primers and 13 Jbeta primers. TCRdb keeps only in-frame clones here, not all; method: immunoSEQ multiplex PCR. Of fewer than 200,000 clones listed, about 81% were seen once; the top ten hold approximately 3.1%. The CDR3 extends over 15 amino acids. Germline loops: CDR1 SGHRS, CDR2 YFSETQ. V dropped 0 bases and J dropped 3 bases, with 12 bases sitting between them. The origin of this receptor is a woman aged 45-65 years in good health and CMV-seropositive. This rearrangement joins TRBV5-1 to TRBJ2-5; D is uncertain. The sample comprised PBMCs. The CDR3 DNA sequence: TGCGCCAGCAGCTTGGAGACTGCTCGGGAAGAGACCCAGTACTTC. This gives the protein CASSLETAREETQYF. The entire variable domain, with the rest obtained from reference TRBV5-1 and TRBJ2-5, is as follows: KAGVTQTPRYLIKTRGQQVTLSCSPISGHRSVSWYQQTPGQGLQFLFEYFSETQRNKGNFPGRFSGRQFSNSRSEMNVSTLELGDSALYLCASSLETAREETQYFGPGTRLLVL.